This T cell receptor (beta chain) was captured in a study of blood T cell repertoires in COVID-19. This CDR3 has 14 amino acids. Trimming shortened V by 4 bases and J by 3 bases, and 10 bases separated the two germline ends. The germline V gene has CDR1 MNHEY and CDR2 SVGEGT. Produced via immunoSEQ multiplex PCR; TCRdb's table is partial and in-frame only. Among 45,000 to 50,000 clones listed, 83% were seen once. The source material was peripheral blood. The J gene is TRBJ1-5, the V gene TRBV6-2 or TRBV6-3; D is unresolved. The sequence came from a man aged 55-75 years with active COVID-19. The CDR3 reads CASSSRGFNQPQHF. DNA for the CDR3: TGTGCCAGCAGTTCCCGCGGGTTCAATCAGCCCCAGCATTTT.